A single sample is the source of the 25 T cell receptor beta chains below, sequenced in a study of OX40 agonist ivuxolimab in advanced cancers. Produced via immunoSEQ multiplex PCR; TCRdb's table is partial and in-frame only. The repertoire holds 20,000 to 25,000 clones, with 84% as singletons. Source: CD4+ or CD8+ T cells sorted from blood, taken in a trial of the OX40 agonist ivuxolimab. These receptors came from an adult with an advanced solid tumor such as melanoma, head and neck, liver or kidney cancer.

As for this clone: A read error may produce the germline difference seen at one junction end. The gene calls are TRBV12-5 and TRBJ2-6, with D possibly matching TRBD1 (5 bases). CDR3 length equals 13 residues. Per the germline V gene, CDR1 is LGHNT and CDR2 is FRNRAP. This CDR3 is CASSTSGANVLIF. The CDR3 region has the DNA TGTGCTAGTAGCACCTCTGGGGCCAACGTCCTGATTTTC.

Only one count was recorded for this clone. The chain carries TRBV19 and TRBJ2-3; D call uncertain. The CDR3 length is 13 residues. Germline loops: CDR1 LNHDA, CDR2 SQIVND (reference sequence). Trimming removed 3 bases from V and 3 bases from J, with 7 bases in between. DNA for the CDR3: TGTGCCAGTAGTATGGCCGTTACAGATACGCAGTATTTT. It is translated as CASSMAVTDTQYF.

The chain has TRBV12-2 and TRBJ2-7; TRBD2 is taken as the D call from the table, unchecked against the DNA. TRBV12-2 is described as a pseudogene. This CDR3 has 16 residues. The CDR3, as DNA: TGTGCAAGTCGCTTGGGGAAGCGGGATATCTCCTACGAGCAGTACTTC. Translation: CASRLGKRDISYEQYF.

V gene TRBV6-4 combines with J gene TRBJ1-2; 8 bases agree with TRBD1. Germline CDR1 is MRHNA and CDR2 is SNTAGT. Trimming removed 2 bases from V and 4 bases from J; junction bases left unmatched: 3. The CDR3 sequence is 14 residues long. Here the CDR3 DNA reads TGTGCCAGCAGTGACCCAGGGGGCGGCTATGGCTACACCTTC. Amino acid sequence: CASSDPGGGYGYTF.

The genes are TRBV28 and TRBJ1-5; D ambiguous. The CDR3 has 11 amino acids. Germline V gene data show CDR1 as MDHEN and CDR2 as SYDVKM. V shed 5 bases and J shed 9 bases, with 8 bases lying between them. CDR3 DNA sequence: TGTGCCAGCAGTCAAACCCGGCCCCAGCATTTT. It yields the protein CASSQTRPQHF.

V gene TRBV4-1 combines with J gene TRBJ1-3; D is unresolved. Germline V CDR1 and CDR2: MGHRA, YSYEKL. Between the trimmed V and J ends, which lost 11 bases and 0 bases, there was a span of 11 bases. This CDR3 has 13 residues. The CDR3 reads CAGSSISGNTIYF. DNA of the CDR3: TGCGCCGGTTCAAGTATCTCTGGAAACACCATATATTTT.

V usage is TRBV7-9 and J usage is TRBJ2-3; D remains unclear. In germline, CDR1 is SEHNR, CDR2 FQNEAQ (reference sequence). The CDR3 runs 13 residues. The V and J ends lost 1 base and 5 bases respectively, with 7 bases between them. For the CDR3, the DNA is TGTGCCAGCAGCTTAGTTCTAAGAGATACGCAGTATTTT. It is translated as CASSLVLRDTQYF.

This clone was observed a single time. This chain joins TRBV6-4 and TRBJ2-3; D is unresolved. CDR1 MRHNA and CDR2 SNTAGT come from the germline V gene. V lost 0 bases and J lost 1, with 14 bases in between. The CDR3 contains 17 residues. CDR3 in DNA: TGTGCCAGCAGTGACTCGATTTTGCCGGAGTGCACAGATACGCAGTATTTT. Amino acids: CASSDSILPECTDTQYF.

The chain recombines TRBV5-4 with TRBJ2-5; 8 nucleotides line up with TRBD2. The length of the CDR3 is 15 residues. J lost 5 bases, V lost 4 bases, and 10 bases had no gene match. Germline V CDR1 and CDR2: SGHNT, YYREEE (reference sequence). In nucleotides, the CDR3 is TGTGCCAGCAGCCCATTAGCGGGAACGGGTGAGACCCAGTACTTC. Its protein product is CASSPLAGTGETQYF.

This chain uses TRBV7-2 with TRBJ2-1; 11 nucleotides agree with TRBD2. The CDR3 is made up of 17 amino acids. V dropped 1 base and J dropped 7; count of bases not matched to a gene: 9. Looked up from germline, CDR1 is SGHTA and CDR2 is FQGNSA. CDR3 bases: TGTGCCAGCAGCTTAGTTTCAGGGACTAGCGGCAAAAATGAGCAGTTCTTC. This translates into CASSLVSGTSGKNEQFF.

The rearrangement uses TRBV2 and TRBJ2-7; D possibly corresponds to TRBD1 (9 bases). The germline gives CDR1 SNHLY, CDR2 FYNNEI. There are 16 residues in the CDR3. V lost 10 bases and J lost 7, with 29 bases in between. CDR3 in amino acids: CATGGSPGQGPLEQYF. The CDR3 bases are TGTGCCACGGGGGGGTCCCCGGGACAGGGACCTTTAGAGCAGTACTTC.

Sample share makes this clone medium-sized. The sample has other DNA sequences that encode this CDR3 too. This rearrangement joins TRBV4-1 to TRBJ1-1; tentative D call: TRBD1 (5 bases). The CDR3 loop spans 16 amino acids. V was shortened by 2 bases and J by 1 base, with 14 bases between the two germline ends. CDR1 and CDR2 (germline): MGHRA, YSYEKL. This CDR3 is CASSQTPPGRNTEAFF. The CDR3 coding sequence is TGCGCCAGCAGCCAAACTCCCCCAGGGCGGAACACTGAAGCTTTCTTT.

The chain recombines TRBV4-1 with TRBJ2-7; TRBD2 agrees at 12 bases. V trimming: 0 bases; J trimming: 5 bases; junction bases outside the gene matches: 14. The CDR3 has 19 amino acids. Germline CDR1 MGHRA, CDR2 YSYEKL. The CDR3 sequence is CASSQDPIVLAGGNHEQYF. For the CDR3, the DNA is TGCGCCAGCAGCCAAGATCCCATTGTTCTAGCGGGAGGGAACCACGAGCAGTACTTC.

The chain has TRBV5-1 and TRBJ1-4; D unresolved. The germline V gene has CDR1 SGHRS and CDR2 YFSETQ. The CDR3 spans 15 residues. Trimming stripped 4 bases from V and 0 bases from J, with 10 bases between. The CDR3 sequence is CASSHTVATNEKLFF. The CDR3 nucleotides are TGCGCCAGCAGCCACACAGTTGCAACTAATGAAAAACTGTTTTTT.

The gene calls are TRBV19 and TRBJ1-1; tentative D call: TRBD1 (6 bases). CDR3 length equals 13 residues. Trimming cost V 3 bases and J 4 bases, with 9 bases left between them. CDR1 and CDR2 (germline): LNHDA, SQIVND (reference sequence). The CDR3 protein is CASSMARGTEAFF. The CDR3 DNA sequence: TGTGCCAGTAGTATGGCCAGGGGCACTGAAGCTTTCTTT.

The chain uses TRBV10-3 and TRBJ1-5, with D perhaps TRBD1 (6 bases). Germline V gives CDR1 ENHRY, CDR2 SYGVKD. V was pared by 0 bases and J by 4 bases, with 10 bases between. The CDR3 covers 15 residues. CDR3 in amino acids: CAISESPGDNQPQHF. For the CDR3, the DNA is TGTGCCATCAGTGAGTCTCCAGGGGATAATCAGCCCCAGCATTTT.

The CDR3: CASSPRSGREYEKLFF. The CDR3 nucleotides are TGTGCCAGCAGCCCCAGGAGTGGGAGAGAGTATGAAAAACTGTTTTTT. The V call is TRBV7-9, the J call TRBJ1-4; D uncertain. Trimming shortened V by 5 bases and J by 6 bases, and 19 bases separated the two germline ends. CDR3 length: 16 amino acids. Germline loops: CDR1 SEHNR, CDR2 FQNEAQ (reference sequence).

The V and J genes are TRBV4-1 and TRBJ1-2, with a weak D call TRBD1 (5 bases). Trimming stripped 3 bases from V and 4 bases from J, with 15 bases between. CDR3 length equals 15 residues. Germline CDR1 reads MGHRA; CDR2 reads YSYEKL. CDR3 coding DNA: TGCGCCAGCAGCCAGACCACAGGTGAATTCTATGGCTACACCTTC. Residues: CASSQTTGEFYGYTF.

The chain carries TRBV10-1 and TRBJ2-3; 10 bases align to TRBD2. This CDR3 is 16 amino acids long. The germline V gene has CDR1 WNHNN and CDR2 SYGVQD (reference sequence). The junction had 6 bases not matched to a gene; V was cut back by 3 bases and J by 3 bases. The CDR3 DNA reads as TGCGCCAGCAGTGACAGTATGACTAGCGGGACAGATACGCAGTATTTT. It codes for CASSDSMTSGTDTQYF.

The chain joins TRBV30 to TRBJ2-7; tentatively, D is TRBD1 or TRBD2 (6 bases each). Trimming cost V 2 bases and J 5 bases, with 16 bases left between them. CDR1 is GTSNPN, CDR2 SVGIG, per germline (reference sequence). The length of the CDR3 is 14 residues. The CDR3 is CAWSWVGGLDEQYF. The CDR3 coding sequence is TGTGCCTGGAGTTGGGTGGGGGGCCTAGACGAGCAGTACTTC.

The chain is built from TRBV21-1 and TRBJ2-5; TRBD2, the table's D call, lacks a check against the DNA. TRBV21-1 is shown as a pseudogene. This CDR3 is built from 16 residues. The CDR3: CASSKVPRGEGETQYF. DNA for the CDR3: TGTGCCAGCAGCAAAGTACCGCGCGGGGAGGGAGAGACCCAGTACTTC.

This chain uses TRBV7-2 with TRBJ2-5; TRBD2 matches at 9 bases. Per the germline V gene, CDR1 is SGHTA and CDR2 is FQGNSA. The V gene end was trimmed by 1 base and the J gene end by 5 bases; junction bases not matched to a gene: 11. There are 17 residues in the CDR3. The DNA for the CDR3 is TGTGCCAGCAGCTTAGGTTTAGCGGGAGTAGGGGGGGAGACCCAGTACTTC. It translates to CASSLGLAGVGGETQYF.

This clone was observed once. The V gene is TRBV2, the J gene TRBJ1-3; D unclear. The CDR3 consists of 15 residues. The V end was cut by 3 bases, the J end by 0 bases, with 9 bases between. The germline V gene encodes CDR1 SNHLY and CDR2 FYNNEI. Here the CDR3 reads CASSEVASSGNTIYF. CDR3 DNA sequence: TGTGCCAGCAGTGAGGTGGCGAGCTCTGGAAACACCATATATTTT.

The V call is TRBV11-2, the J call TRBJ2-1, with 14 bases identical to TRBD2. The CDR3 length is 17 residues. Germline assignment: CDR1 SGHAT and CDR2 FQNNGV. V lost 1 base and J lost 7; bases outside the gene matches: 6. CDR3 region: CASSLVSGTSGRNEQFF. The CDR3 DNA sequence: TGTGCCAGCAGCTTAGTGTCCGGGACTAGCGGGAGAAATGAGCAGTTCTTC.

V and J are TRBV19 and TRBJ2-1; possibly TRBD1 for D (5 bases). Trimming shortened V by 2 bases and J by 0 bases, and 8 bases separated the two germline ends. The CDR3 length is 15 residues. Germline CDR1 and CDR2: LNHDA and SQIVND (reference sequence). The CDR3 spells CASSIIGDSYNEQFF. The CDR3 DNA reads TGTGCCAGTAGTATAATAGGGGACTCCTACAATGAGCAGTTCTTC.